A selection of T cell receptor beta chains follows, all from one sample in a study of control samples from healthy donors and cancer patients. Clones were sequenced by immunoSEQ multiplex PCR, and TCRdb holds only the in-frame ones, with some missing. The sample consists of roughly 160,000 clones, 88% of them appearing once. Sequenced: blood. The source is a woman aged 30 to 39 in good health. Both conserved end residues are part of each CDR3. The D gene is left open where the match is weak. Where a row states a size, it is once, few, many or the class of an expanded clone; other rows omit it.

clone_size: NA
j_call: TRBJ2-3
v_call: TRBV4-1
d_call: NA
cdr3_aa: CASSQGRGEKTDTQYF
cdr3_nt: TGCGCCAGCAGCCAAGGGAGGGGGGAGAAAACAGATACGCAGTATTTT

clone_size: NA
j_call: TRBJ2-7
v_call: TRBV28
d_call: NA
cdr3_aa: CASSLLPRASDSYEQYF
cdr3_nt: TGTGCCAGCAGTTTATTGCCAAGGGCGAGTGATTCCTACGAGCAGTACTTC

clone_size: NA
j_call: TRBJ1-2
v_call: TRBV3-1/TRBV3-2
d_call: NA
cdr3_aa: CASSQDWGAEFSWGYTF
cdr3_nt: TGTGCCAGCAGCCAAGATTGGGGGGCAGAATTCTCGTGGGGCTACACCTTC

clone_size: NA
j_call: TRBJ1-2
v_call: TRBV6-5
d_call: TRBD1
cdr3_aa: CASGTGGAYGYTF
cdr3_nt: TGTGCCAGCGGGACAGGGGGCGCTTATGGCTACACCTTC

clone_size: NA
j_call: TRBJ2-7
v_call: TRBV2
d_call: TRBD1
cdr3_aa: CASRIEGQGTYEQYF
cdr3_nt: TGTGCCAGCAGGATAGAGGGACAGGGAACCTACGAGCAGTACTTC

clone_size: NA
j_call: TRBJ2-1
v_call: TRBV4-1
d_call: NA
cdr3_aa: CASSQAGNEQFF
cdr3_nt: TGCGCCAGCAGCCAGGCCGGCAATGAGCAGTTCTTC

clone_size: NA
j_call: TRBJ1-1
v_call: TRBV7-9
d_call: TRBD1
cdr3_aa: CASRPIPGTGEPEAFF
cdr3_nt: TGTGCCAGCAGGCCCATCCCCGGGACAGGGGAGCCTGAAGCTTTCTTT

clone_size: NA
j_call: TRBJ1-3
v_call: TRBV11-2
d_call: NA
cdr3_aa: CASSLGRSGNTIYF
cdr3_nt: TGTGCCAGCAGCTTAGGTCGCTCTGGAAACACCATATATTTT

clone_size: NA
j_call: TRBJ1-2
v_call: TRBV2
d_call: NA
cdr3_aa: CASSEGGHRYTF
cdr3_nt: TGTGCCAGCAGTGAAGGGGGACATCGCTACACCTTC

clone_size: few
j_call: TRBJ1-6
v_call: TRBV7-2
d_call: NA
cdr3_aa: CASSLAGSNNSPLHF
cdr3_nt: TGTGCCAGCAGCTTAGCAGGGTCAAACAATTCACCCCTCCACTTT

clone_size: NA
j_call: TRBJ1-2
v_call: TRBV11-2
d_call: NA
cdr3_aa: CASSSIQFADYGYTF
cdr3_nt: TGTGCCAGCAGCTCTATACAGTTTGCAGACTATGGCTACACCTTC

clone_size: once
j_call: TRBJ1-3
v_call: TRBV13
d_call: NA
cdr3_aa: CASSSPSSGNTIYF
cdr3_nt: TGTGCCAGCAGCTCCCCCTCCTCTGGAAACACCATATATTTT

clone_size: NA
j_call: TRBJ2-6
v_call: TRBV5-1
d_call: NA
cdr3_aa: CASSASGIHSGANVLTF
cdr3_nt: TGCGCCAGCAGCGCTTCCGGGATCCACTCTGGGGCCAACGTCCTGACTTTC

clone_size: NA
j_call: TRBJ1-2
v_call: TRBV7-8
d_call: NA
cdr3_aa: CASSLYEGSPDGYTF
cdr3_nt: TGTGCCAGCAGCTTATATGAGGGGTCCCCCGATGGCTACACCTTC

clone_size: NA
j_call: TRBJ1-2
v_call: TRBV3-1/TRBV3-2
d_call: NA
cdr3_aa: CASSQGGQNPYGYTF
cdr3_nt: TGTGCCAGCAGCCAAGGTGGACAGAATCCCTATGGCTACACCTTC

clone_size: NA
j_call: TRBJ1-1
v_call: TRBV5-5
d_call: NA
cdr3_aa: CASSLALTENTEAFF
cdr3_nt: TGTGCCAGCAGCTTGGCCTTAACAGAGAACACTGAAGCTTTCTTT

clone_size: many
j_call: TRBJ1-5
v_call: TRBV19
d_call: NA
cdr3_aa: CASSIERQPQHF
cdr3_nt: TGTGCCAGTAGTATAGAAAGGCAGCCCCAGCATTTT

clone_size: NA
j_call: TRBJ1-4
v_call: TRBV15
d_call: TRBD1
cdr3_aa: CATSRIGGQGWKNEKLFF
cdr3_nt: TGTGCCACCAGCAGGATAGGGGGACAGGGGTGGAAGAATGAAAAACTGTTTTTT

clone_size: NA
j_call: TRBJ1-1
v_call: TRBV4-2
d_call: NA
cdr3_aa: CASSQSSSLGPWLTEAFF
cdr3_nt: TGTGCCAGCAGCCAATCTTCTTCATTAGGCCCCTGGCTCACTGAAGCTTTCTTT

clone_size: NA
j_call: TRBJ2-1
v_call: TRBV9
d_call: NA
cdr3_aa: CASSDVNEQFF
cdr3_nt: TGTGCCAGCAGCGACGTCAATGAGCAGTTCTTC

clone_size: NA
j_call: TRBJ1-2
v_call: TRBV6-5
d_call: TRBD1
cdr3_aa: CASTDRGGGYTF
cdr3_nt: TGTGCCAGCACCGACAGGGGTGGTGGCTACACCTTC

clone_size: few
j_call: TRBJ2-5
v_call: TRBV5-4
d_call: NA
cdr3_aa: CASSLFPGTQYF
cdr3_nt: TGTGCCAGCAGCTTGTTCCCCGGGACCCAGTACTTC

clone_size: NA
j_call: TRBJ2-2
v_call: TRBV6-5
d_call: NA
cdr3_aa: CASRGTHANTGELFF
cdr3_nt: TGTGCCAGCAGGGGGACCCACGCGAACACCGGGGAGCTGTTTTTT

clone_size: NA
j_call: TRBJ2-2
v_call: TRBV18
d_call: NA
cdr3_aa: CASSPRLTGSDGELFF
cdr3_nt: TGTGCCAGCTCACCACGACTTACAGGGTCGGACGGGGAGCTGTTTTTT

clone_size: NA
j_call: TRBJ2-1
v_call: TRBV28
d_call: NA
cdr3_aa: CASGEQGYNEQFF
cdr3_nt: TGTGCCAGCGGGGAGCAGGGATACAATGAGCAGTTCTTC

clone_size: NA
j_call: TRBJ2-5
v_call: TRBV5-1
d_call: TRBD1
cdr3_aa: CASSPPRTGQETQYF
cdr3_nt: TGCGCCAGCAGCCCCCCCCGGACAGGGCAAGAGACCCAGTACTTC

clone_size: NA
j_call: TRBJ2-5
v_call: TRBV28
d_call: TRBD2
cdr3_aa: CASSVGGETQYF
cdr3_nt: TGTGCCAGCAGTGTGGGGGGGGAGACCCAGTACTTC

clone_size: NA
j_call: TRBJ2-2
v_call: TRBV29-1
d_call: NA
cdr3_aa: CSAATPGGIGELFF
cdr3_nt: TGCAGCGCCGCCACCCCAGGCGGAATCGGGGAGCTGTTTTTT

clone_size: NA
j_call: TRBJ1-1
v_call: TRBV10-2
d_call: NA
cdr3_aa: CASSVAVMNTEAFF
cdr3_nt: TGCGCCAGCAGTGTCGCCGTCATGAACACTGAAGCTTTCTTT